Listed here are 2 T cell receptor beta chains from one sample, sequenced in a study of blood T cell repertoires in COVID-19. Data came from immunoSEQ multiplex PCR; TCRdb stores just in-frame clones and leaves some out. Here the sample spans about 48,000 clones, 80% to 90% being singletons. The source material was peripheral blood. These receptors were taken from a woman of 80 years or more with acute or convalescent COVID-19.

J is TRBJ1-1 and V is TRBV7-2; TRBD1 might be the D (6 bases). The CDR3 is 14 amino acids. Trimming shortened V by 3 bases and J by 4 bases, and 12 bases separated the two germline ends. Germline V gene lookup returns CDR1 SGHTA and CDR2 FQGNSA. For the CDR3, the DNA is TGTGCCAGCAGCTTTTACAGGGATCCCACTGAAGCTTTCTTT. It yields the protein CASSFYRDPTEAFF.

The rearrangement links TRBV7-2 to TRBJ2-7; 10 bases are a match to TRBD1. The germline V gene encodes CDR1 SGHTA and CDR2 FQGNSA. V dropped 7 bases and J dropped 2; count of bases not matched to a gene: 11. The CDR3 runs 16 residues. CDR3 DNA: TGTGCCAGCAAAAGGACCGGGACAGGGGTTACCTACGAGCAGTACTTC. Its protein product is CASKRTGTGVTYEQYF.